This TCR beta chain was observed in a study of T cell responses to AZD1222 COVID-19 vaccine. Sequenced by immunoSEQ multiplex PCR; TCRdb stores in-frame clones only, minus some. This table holds around 78,000 clones, about nine tenths found once. Study results and caveats: Baseline seropositivity occurred in only a handful of AZD1222 recipients. Researchers took repertoire samples only after the peak T cell response had come. Spike-specific TCRs gained breadth and depth after people received two AZD1222 doses.

As for this clone: Its specificity is unknown.

This clonotype was sampled from an adult who received the AZD1222 COVID-19 vaccine. The sequencing here drew on peripheral blood, taken 28 days after the second AZD1222 dose.

In nucleotides, the CDR3 is TGTGCCAGCAGTTTAAATCCAGATACGCAGTATTTT. This gives the protein CASSLNPDTQYF. The V call is TRBV12-3 or TRBV12-4, the J call TRBJ2-3, with D unresolved. Trimming took off 2 bases at V and 4 bases at J, with 4 bases between the two ends. CDR3 length: 12 residues.